The next 8 T cell receptor beta chains were all read from a single sample in a study of cytomegalovirus exposure and HLA in healthy donors (TCRdb year 2017). The library was built by means of the immunoSEQ multiplex PCR assay. A mixture of 60 forward primers for TCR Vbeta segments and 13 reverse primers for TCR Jbeta segments was used in the multiplex PCR. In TCRdb, the immuneACCESS table is reduced to in-frame sequences with V and J assigned. These tables do not hold every clone; where another copy was compared, an unresolved V gene accounts for under half, and the others remain unexplained. The sample records some 90,000 clones, 70% to 80% of which are singletons. The ten largest clones take up under 10% of the sample. Input material: PBMCs. Every receptor here comes from a man aged 55 to 69 in good health and CMV-seronegative.

The chain has TRBV7-7 and TRBJ2-2; 9 bases agree with TRBD2. Germline CDR1 SSHAT, CDR2 FNYEAQ (reference sequence). This CDR3 spans 14 amino acids. V lost 5 bases, J lost 6 bases, and 4 bases stayed unmatched. CDR3 sequence reads: CASSPGTSSGELFF. The CDR3 DNA reads as TGTGCCAGCAGCCCCGGGACTAGCTCCGGGGAGCTGTTTTTT.

The V call is TRBV29-1, the J call TRBJ1-5; 7 positions agree with TRBD1. The CDR3 has 14 residues. Trimming removed 4 bases from V and 2 bases from J; junction bases left unmatched: 5. Per germline, CDR1 SQVTM and CDR2 ANQGSEA. The CDR3 region has the DNA TGCAGCGTTGCCACCGGGACAGGCAATCAGCCCCAGCATTTT. As protein: CSVATGTGNQPQHF.

The chain uses TRBV19 and TRBJ1-4; 7 positions match TRBD1. Trimming cost V 4 bases and J 3 bases; bases outside gene matches: 2. The CDR3 runs to 14 residues. Germline-derived CDR1 and CDR2 are LNHDA and SQIVND (reference sequence). CDR3 nucleotides: TGTGCCAGTAGTAGGGGACAGTCTAATGAAAAACTGTTTTTT. Residues: CASSRGQSNEKLFF.

V is TRBV6-1 and J is TRBJ2-3, with 7 bases matching TRBD2. There are 16 residues in the CDR3. CDR1 is MNHNS and CDR2 is SASEGT in the germline V gene. Trimming cost V 4 bases and J 4 bases; bases outside gene matches: 11. CDR3 in amino acids: CASSGSLRENPDTQYF. The CDR3 nucleotides read TGTGCCAGCAGTGGGTCTTTGCGGGAGAACCCAGATACGCAGTATTTT.

This chain joins TRBV7-2 and TRBJ1-4, with 7 positions matching TRBD1. This CDR3 region has 15 residues. V dropped 3 bases and J dropped 11; count of bases not matched to a gene: 12. CDR1 is SGHTA and CDR2 is FQGNSA in the germline V gene. DNA of the CDR3: TGTGCCAGCAGCTTGACGGACAGGAGATATAATAAACTGTTTTTT. This gives the protein CASSLTDRRYNKLFF. Looking up the rest from reference TRBV7-2 and TRBJ1-4 gives the full variable domain: GAGVSQSPSNKVTEKGKDVELRCDPISGHTALYWYRQSLGQGLEFLIYFQGNSAPDKSGLPSDRFSAERTGGSVSTLTIQRTQQEDSAVYLCASSLTDRRYNKLFFGSGTQLSVL.

The chain employs TRBV4-1 and TRBJ1-2; 7 nucleotides align to TRBD1. Trimming at V came to 5 bases and at J to 5 bases, leaving 5 bases not matched to a gene. The V gene's germline CDR1 is MGHRA and CDR2 YSYEKL. The CDR3 covers 13 residues. This CDR3 is CASSDGQVYGYTF. The DNA for the CDR3 is TGCGCCAGCAGCGACGGACAGGTATATGGCTACACCTTC.

The chain combines TRBV19 with TRBJ1-6; TRBD1 matches 8 bases. Germline loops: CDR1 LNHDA, CDR2 SQIVND (reference sequence). After removal of 4 bases from V and 9 bases from J, the junction contained 5 bases not matched to a gene. The CDR3 covers 14 residues. The CDR3 DNA reads TGTGCCAGTAGTAGAGACAGGGGCCGTTCACCCCTCCACTTT. Its translation: CASSRDRGRSPLHF.

This chain links TRBV2 with TRBJ2-5; 7 bases are shared with TRBD1. J was trimmed by 0 bases and V by 1 base; bases with no gene match: 11. Germline lookup yields CDR1 SNHLY and CDR2 FYNNEI. The CDR3 consists of 18 residues. The DNA of the CDR3 is TGTGCCAGCAGTGAAGGGGGGACAGCACCCAGATACCAAGAGACCCAGTACTTC. Its protein product is CASSEGGTAPRYQETQYF.